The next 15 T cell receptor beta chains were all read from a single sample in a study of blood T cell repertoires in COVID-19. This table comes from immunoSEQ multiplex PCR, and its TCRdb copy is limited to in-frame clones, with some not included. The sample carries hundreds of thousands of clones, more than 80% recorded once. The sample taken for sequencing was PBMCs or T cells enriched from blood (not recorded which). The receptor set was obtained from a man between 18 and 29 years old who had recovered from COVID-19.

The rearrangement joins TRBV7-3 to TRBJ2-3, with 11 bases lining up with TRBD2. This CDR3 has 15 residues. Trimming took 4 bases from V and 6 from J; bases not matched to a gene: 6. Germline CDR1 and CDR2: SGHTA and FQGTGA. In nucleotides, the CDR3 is TGTGCCAGCAGCTCTAGCGGGGGGCCCACGGATACGCAGTATTTT. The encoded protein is CASSSSGGPTDTQYF.

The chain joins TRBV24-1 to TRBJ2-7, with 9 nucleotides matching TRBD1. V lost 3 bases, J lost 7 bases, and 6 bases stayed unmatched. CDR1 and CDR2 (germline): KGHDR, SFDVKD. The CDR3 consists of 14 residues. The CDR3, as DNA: TGTGCCACCAGTGATACAACCGGGACAGGGGAGCAGTACTTC. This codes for CATSDTTGTGEQYF.

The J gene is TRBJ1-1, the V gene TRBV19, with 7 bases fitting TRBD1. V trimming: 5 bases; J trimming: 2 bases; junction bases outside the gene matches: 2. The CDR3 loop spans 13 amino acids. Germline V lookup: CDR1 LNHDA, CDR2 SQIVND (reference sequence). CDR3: CASSWDRNTEAFF. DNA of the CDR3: TGTGCCAGTAGTTGGGACAGAAACACTGAAGCTTTCTTT.

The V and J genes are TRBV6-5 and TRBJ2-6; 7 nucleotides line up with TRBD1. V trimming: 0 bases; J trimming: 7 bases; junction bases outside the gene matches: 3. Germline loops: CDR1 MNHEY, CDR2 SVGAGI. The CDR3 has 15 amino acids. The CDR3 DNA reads TGTGCCAGCAGTTACTCTGCAGGGGGTGCCAACGTCCTGACTTTC. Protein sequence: CASSYSAGGANVLTF.

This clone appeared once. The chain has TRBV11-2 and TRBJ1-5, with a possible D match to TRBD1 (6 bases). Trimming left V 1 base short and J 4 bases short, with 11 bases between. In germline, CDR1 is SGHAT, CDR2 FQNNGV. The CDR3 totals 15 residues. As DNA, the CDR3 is TGTGCCAGCAGCTTAGGGCAGGGGCCGAATCAGCCCCAGCATTTT. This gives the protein CASSLGQGPNQPQHF.

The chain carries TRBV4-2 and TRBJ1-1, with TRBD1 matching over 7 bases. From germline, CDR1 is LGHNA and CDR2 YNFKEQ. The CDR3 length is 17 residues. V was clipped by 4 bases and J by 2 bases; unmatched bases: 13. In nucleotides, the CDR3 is TGTGCCAGCAGCCCCATGACGTCAGGGGGAGTCAACACTGAAGCTTTCTTT. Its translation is CASSPMTSGGVNTEAFF.

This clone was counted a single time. In DNA, the CDR3 is TGTGCCAGCAGTTACCAGGCAGGGGTCGGGGAGCTGTTTTTT. This sequence encodes CASSYQAGVGELFF. The rearrangement links TRBV6-5 to TRBJ2-2; D might be TRBD1 (6 bases). The length of the CDR3 is 14 residues. Germline assignment: CDR1 MNHEY and CDR2 SVGAGI. Trimming stripped 2 bases from V and 7 bases from J, with 11 bases between.

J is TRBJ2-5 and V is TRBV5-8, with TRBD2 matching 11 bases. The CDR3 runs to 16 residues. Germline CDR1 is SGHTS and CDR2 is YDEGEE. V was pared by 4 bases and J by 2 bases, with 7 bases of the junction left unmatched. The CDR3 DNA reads TGTGCCAGCAGCCTATGGACTAGCGGGTTTCAAGAGACCCAGTACTTC. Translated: CASSLWTSGFQETQYF.

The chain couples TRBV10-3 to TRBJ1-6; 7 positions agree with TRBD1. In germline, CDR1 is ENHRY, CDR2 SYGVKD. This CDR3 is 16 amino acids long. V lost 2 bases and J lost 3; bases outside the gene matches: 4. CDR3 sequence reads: CAISEHRGNYNSPLHF. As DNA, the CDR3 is TGTGCCATCAGTGAGCACAGGGGAAACTATAATTCACCCCTCCACTTT.

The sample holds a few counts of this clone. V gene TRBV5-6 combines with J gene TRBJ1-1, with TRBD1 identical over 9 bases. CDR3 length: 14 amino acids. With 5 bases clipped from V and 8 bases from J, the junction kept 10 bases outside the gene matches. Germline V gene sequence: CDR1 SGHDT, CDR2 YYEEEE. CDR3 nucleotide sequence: TGTGCCAGCAGATTTTTTACCGGGACAGGGGAAGCTTTCTTT. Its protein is CASRFFTGTGEAFF.

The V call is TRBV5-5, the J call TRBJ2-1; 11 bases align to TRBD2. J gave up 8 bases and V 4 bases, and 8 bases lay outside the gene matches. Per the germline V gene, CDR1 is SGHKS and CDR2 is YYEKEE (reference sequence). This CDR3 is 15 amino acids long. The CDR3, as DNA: TGTGCCAGCAGCCCCTCGCTAGCGGGAGGCCATGAGCAGTTCTTC. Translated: CASSPSLAGGHEQFF.

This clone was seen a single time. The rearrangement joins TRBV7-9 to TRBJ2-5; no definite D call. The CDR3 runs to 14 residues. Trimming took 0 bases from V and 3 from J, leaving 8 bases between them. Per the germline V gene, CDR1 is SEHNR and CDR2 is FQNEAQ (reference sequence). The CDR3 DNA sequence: TGTGCCAGCAGCTTAGCCGGTCCGGAAGAGACCCAGTACTTC. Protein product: CASSLAGPEETQYF.

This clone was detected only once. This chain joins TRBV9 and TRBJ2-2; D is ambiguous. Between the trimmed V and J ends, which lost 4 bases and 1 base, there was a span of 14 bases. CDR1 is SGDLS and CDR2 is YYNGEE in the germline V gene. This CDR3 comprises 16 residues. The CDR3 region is CASSSRPEQNTGELFF. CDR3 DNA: TGTGCCAGCAGCTCCCGTCCTGAGCAGAACACCGGGGAGCTGTTTTTT.

The CDR3 DNA is TGCGCCAGCAGCTTGGACATAGAGACCCAGTACTTC. This sequence encodes CASSLDIETQYF. The chain employs TRBV5-1 and TRBJ2-5, with no clear D. CDR3 length equals 12 residues. CDR1 is SGHRS and CDR2 is YFSETQ in the germline V gene. Deletions cut 0 bases from V and 4 bases from J, with 4 bases between.

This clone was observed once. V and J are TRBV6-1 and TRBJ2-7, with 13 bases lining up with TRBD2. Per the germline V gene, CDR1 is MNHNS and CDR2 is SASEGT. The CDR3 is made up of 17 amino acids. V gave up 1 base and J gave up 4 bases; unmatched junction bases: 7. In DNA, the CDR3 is TGTGCCAGCAGTGAAGGCCCCGGACTAGCGGGAGCGTACGAGCAGTACTTC. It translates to CASSEGPGLAGAYEQYF.